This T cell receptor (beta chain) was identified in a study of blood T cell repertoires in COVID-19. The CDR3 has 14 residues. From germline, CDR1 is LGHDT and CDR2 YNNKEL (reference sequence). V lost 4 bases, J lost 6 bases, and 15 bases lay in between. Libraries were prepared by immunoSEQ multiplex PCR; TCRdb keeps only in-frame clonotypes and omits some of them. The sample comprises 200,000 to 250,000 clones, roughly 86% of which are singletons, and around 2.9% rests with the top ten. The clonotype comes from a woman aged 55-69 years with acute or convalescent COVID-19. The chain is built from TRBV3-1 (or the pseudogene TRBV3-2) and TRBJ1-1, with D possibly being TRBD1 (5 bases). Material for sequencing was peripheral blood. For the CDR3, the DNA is TGTGCCAGCAGCCGCGGACACTTTCGCCCTGAAGCTTTCTTT. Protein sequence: CASSRGHFRPEAFF.